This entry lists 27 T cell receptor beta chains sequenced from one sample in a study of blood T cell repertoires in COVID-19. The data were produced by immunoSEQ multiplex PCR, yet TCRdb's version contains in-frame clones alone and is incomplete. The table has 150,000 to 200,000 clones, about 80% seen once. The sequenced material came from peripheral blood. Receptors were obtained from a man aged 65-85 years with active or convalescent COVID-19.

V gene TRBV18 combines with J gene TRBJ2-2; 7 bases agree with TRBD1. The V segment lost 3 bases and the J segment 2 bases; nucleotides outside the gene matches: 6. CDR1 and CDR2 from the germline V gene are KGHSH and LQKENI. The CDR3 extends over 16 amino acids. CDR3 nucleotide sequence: TGTGCCAGCTCACCCCGACAGGGAAAAAACACCGGGGAGCTGTTTTTT. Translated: CASSPRQGKNTGELFF.

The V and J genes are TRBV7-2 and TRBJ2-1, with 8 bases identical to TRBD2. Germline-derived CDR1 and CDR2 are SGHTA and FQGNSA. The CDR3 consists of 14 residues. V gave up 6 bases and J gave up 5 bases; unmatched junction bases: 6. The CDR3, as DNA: TGTGCCAGCAGTATAGCGGGGCGAAACAATGAGCAGTTCTTC. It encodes CASSIAGRNNEQFF. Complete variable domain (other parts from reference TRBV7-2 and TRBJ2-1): GAGVSQSPSNKVTEKGKDVELRCDPISGHTALYWYRQSLGQGLEFLIYFQGNSAPDKSGLPSDRFSAERTGGSVSTLTIQRTQQEDSAVYLCASSIAGRNNEQFFGPGTRLTVL.

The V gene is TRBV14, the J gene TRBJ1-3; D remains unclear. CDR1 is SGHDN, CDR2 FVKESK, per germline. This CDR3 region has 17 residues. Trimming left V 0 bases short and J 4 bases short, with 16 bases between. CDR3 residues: CASSQDSHRVWGNTIYF. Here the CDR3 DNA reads TGTGCCAGCAGCCAAGACTCCCATCGGGTGTGGGGAAACACCATATATTTT.

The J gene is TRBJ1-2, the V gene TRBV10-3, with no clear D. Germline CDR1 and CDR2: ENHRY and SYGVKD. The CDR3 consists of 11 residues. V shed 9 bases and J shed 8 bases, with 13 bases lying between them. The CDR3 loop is CAIHERYGYTF. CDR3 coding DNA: TGTGCCATACACGAGAGGTACGGCTACACCTTC.

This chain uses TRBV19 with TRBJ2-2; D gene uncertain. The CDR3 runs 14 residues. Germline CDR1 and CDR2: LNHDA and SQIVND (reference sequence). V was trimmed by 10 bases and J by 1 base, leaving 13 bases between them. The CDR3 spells CAIRSPGNTGELFF. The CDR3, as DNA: TGTGCCATTCGGTCGCCAGGGAACACCGGGGAGCTGTTTTTT. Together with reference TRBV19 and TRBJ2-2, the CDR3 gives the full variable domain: DGGITQSPKYLFRKEGQNVTLSCEQNLNHDAMYWYRQDPGQGLRLIYYSQIVNDFQKGDIAEGYSVSREKKESFPLTVTSAQKNPTAFYLCAIRSPGNTGELFFGEGSRLTVL.

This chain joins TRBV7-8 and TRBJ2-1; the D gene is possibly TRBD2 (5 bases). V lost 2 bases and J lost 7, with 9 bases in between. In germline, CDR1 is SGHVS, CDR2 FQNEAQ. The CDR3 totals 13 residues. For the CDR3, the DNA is TGTGCCAGCAGCTTATCTAGACTAAATGAGCAGTTCTTC. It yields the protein CASSLSRLNEQFF.

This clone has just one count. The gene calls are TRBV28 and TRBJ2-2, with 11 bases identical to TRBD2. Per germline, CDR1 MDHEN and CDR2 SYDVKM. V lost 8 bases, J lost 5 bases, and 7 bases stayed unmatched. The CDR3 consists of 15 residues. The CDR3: CASFTSGRGTGELFF. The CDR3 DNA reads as TGTGCCAGCTTTACTAGCGGGAGAGGGACCGGGGAGCTGTTTTTT.

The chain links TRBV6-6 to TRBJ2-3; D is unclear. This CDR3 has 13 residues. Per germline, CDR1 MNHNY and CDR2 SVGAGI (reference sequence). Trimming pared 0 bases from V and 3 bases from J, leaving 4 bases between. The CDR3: CASSYSLTDTQYF. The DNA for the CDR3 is TGTGCCAGCAGTTACTCCCTTACAGATACGCAGTATTTT.

CDR3 DNA: TGTGCTAGTGGTTTCGGGGGGAGTGTCTATGGCTACACCTTC. It translates to CASGFGGSVYGYTF. The rearrangement uses TRBV12-5 and TRBJ1-2, with D maybe TRBD1 (5 bases). CDR3 length: 14 amino acids. The germline gives CDR1 LGHNT, CDR2 FRNRAP. V lost 3 bases, J lost 4 bases, and 12 bases lay in between.

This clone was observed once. CDR3 sequence: CAGRGPQGYGYTF. In nucleotides, the CDR3 is TGTGCCGGCCGAGGCCCTCAGGGTTATGGCTACACCTTC. This chain uses TRBV30 with TRBJ1-2, with a possible D match to TRBD1 (5 bases). The CDR3 is made up of 13 amino acids. Trimming shortened V by 8 bases and J by 5 bases, and 18 bases separated the two germline ends. Germline V lookup: CDR1 GTSNPN, CDR2 SVGIG (reference sequence).

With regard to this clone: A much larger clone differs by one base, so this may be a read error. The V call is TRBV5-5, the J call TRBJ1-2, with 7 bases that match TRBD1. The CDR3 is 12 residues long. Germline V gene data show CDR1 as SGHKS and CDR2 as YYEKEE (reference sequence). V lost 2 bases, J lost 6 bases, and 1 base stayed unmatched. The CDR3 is CASSFTGDGYTF. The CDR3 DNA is TGTGCCAGCAGCTTTACAGGGGATGGCTACACCTTC.

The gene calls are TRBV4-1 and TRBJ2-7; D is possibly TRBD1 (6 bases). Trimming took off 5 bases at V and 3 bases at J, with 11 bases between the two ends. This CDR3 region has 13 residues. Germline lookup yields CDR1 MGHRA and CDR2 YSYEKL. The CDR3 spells CASSSGTSYEQYF. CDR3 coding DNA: TGCGCCAGCAGCTCCGGGACAAGCTACGAGCAGTACTTC.

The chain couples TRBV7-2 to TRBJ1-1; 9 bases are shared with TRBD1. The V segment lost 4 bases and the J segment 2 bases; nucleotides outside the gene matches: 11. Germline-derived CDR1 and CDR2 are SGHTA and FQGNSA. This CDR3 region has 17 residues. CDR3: CASSSGGRQGGNTEAFF. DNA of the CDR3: TGTGCCAGCAGCTCCGGCGGTCGACAGGGGGGCAACACTGAAGCTTTCTTT. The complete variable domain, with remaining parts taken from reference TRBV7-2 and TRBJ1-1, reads GAGVSQSPSNKVTEKGKDVELRCDPISGHTALYWYRQSLGQGLEFLIYFQGNSAPDKSGLPSDRFSAERTGGSVSTLTIQRTQQEDSAVYLCASSSGGRQGGNTEAFFGQGTRLTVV.

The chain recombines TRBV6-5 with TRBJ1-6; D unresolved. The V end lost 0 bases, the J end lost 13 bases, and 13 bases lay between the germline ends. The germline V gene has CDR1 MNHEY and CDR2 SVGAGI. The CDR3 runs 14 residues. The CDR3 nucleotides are TGTGCCAGCAGTTACTCCCTAGACCTTCAGCCCCTCCACTTT. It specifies CASSYSLDLQPLHF.

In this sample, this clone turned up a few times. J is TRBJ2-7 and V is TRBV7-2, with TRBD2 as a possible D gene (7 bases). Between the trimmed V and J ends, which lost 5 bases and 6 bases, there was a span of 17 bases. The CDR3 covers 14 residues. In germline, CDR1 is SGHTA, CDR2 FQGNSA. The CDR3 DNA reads TGTGCCAGCAGCAAGGGAGGGGGAGCTTCCGAGCAGTACTTC. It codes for CASSKGGGASEQYF.

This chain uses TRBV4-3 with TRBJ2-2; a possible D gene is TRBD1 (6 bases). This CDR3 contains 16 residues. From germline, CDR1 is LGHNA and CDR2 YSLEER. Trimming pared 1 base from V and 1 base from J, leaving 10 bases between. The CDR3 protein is CASSQAGQRNTGELFF. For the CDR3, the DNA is TGCGCCAGCAGCCAAGCGGGACAAAGGAACACCGGGGAGCTGTTTTTT.

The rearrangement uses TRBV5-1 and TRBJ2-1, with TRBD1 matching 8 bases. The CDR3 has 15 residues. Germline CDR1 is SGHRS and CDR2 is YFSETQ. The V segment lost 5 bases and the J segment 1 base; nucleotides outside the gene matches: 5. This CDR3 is CASRSTGVSYNEQFF. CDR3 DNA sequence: TGCGCCAGCAGATCGACAGGGGTTTCCTACAATGAGCAGTTCTTC. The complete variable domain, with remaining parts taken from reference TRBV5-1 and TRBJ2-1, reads KAGVTQTPRYLIKTRGQQVTLSCSPISGHRSVSWYQQTPGQGLQFLFEYFSETQRNKGNFPGRFSGRQFSNSRSEMNVSTLELGDSALYLCASRSTGVSYNEQFFGPGTRLTVL.

The CDR3 DNA follows: TGTGCCAGCAGCTCGGACAGGGGGCCATCACCCCTCCACTTT. It translates to CASSSDRGPSPLHF. The V call is TRBV13, the J call TRBJ1-6; 11 bases align to TRBD1. V shed 4 bases and J 10 bases; nucleotides not matched to a gene: 3. This CDR3 is 14 amino acids long. Germline CDR1 and CDR2: PRHDT and FYEKMQ (reference sequence).

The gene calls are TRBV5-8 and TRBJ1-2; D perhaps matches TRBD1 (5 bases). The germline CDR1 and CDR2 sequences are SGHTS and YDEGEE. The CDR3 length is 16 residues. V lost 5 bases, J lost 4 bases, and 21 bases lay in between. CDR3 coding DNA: TGTGCCAGCAGACCTAGGAGTGACATACAGGTCTATGGCTACACCTTC. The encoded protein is CASRPRSDIQVYGYTF.

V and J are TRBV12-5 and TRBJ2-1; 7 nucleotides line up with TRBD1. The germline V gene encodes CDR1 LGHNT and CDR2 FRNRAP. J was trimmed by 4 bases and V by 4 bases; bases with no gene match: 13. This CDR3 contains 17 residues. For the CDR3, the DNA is TGTGCTAGTGGTTCGACGTCAGGGGGTTCGACATACAATGAGCAGTTCTTC. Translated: CASGSTSGGSTYNEQFF.

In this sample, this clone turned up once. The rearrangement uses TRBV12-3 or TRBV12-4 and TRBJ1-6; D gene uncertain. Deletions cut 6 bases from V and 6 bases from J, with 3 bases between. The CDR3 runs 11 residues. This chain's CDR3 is CASRANSPLHF. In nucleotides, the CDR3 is TGTGCCAGCAGGGCTAATTCACCCCTCCACTTT.

The CDR3 region is CASSEQGDYYGYTF. CDR3 nucleotides: TGCGCCAGCAGCGAACAGGGGGACTACTATGGCTACACCTTC. This chain links TRBV5-1 with TRBJ1-2; 8 nucleotides align to TRBD1. Trimming cost V 4 bases and J 3 bases; bases outside gene matches: 5. The CDR3 length is 14 residues. Germline CDR1 and CDR2: SGHRS and YFSETQ.

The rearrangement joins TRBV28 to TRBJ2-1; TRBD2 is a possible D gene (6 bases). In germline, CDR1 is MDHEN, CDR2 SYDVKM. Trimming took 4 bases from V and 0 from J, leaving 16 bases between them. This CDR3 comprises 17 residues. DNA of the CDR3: TGTGCCAGCAGTTCCCCTTCTGCGGGAAGCTCCTACAATGAGCAGTTCTTC. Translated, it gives CASSSPSAGSSYNEQFF.

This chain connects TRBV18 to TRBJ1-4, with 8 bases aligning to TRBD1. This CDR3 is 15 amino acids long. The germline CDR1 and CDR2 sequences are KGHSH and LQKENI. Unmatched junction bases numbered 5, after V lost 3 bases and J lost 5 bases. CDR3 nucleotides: TGTGCCAGCTCACCGGGACAGGAGAGAAATGAAAAACTGTTTTTT. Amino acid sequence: CASSPGQERNEKLFF.

The CDR3 reads CASSQGAIKGYEQFF. The CDR3 DNA sequence: TGTGCCAGCAGCCAAGGGGCAATCAAAGGGTATGAGCAGTTCTTC. This sequence joins TRBV11-3 and TRBJ2-1; perhaps TRBD1 as D (5 bases). CDR3 length equals 15 residues. Germline V gene data show CDR1 as SGHNT and CDR2 as YENEEA. V was trimmed by 5 bases and J by 8 bases, leaving 19 bases between them.

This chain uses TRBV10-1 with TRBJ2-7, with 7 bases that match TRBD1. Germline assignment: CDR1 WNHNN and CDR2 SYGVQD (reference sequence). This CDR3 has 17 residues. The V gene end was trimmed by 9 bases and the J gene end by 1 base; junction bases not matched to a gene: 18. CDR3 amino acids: CARAMTGKKILSYEQYF. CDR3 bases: TGCGCCAGGGCGATGACAGGGAAAAAGATCCTTTCCTACGAGCAGTACTTC.

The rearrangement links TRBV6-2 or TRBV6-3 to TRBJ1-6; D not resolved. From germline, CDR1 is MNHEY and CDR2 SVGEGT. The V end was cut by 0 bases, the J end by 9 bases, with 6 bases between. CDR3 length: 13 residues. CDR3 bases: TGTGCCAGCAGTTACTCGGACTTTTCACCCCTCCACTTT. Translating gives CASSYSDFSPLHF.